Below, one TCR beta chain is given with its context. This entry is derived from a study of blood T cell repertoires in COVID-19. TCRdb's table, derived via immunoSEQ multiplex PCR, lists solely in-frame clones and lacks some. The table records over 150,000 clones, about 79% of them present only once. The specimen was peripheral blood. The sequence derives from a human donor in a cohort sampled during active COVID-19.

Written as DNA, the CDR3 is TGTGCCAGCAGCTTCTTTAGCGGGGGAGCCTACGAGCAGTACTTC. Its protein is CASSFFSGGAYEQYF. This chain uses TRBV7-2 with TRBJ2-7; 9 bases line up with TRBD2. CDR3 length: 15 amino acids. CDR1 and CDR2 from the germline V gene are SGHTA and FQGNSA. V lost 3 bases, J lost 2 bases, and 5 bases stayed unmatched.